A single sample is the source of the 27 T cell receptor beta chains below, sequenced in a study of Graves' ophthalmopathy and Graves' hyperthyroidism. Investigators amplified TCR beta CDR3 regions from RNA transcripts. An opening RT-PCR round employed HTBI primers and preceded a second-round multiplex PCR. TCRdb re-called the multiplex PCR reads through MiXCR, storing one row per CDR3 protein. The table includes about 380,000 distinct CDR3 sequences, 15% detected once. Sequencing was performed on peripheral blood. The receptors come from a young woman with stable Graves' hyperthyroidism.

This clonotype was recorded at least ten times. This chain connects TRBV12-3 or TRBV12-4 to TRBJ1-1; tentative D call: TRBD1 (6 bases). Deletions cut 1 base from V and 4 bases from J, with 16 bases between. This CDR3 is built from 16 residues. This chain's CDR3 is CASSLEGGATGTEAFF. CDR3 bases: TGTGCCAGCAGTTTAGAAGGGGGGGCGACGGGCACTGAAGCTTTCTTT.

This clonotype was counted ten times or more. This chain uses TRBV24-1 with TRBJ1-1; TRBD1 is a possible D gene (6 bases). V lost 3 bases and J lost 3, with 10 bases in between. CDR3 length: 14 amino acids. Germline-derived CDR1 and CDR2 are KGHDR and SFDVKD. The DNA of the CDR3 is TGTGCCACCAGTGATACGGCAGGGGACACTGAAGCTTTCTTT. Translation gives CATSDTAGDTEAFF.

This clonotype appeared many times. The chain couples TRBV19 to TRBJ1-1; possible D gene TRBD1, 6 bases. The germline gives CDR1 LNHDA, CDR2 SQIVND (reference sequence). Deletions cut 6 bases from V and 6 bases from J, with 17 bases between. This CDR3 spans 14 amino acids. The CDR3 reads CASRGRGKSAEAFF. CDR3 DNA sequence: TGTGCCAGTAGGGGTAGGGGGAAAAGCGCTGAAGCTTTCTTT.

In this sample, this clonotype turned up many times. CDR3 in DNA: TGTGCCATCAGTGAGGAGCCTCCCGGGAGGGGGGAGACCCAGTACTTC. Translation: CAISEEPPGRGETQYF. V gene TRBV10-3 combines with J gene TRBJ2-5; 8 bases are shared with TRBD2. The CDR3 spans 16 residues. Germline lookup yields CDR1 ENHRY and CDR2 SYGVKD. Trimming took 2 bases from V and 5 from J; bases not matched to a gene: 10.

As regards this clonotype: A much larger clone lies a single base off, so this may be a read error. The gene calls are TRBV7-2 and TRBJ1-1; no definite D call. The CDR3 contains 12 residues. Per germline, CDR1 SGHTA and CDR2 FQGNSA. The CDR3 region has the DNA TGTGCCAGCAGCTTAGTCGCGGATGAAGCTTCCTTT. It translates to CASSLVADEASF.

This clonotype came up a few times. The V gene is TRBV5-1, the J gene TRBJ2-7; tentatively, D is TRBD1 (5 bases). This CDR3 region has 15 residues. Germline V gene data show CDR1 as SGHRS and CDR2 as YFSETQ. V gave up 4 bases and J gave up 2 bases, with 16 bases separating them. The CDR3: CASSLDQGIPYEQYF. The CDR3 DNA reads TGCGCCAGCAGCCTAGACCAGGGAATCCCCTACGAGCAGTACTTC.

Many counts were recorded for this clonotype. The rearrangement joins TRBV10-3 to TRBJ2-7; weak D call: TRBD1 (5 bases). The CDR3 totals 14 residues. Germline loops: CDR1 ENHRY, CDR2 SYGVKD. Trimming removed 0 bases from V and 1 base from J, with 7 bases in between. In nucleotides, the CDR3 is TGTGCCATCAGTGAGTCGGGGCTATCCTACGAGCAGTACTTC. As protein: CAISESGLSYEQYF.

The sample holds many counts of this clonotype. The chain has TRBV12-3 or TRBV12-4 and TRBJ1-1; D call uncertain. The length of the CDR3 is 12 residues. Trimming pared 3 bases from V and 4 bases from J, leaving 6 bases between. The CDR3 bases are TGTGCCAGCAGTTTGCGTTCCACTGAAGCTTTCTTT. Its protein is CASSLRSTEAFF.

This clonotype was counted ten times or more. The V call is TRBV12-3 or TRBV12-4, the J call TRBJ2-7; TRBD1 matches at 9 bases. After removal of 5 bases from V and 3 bases from J, the junction contained 5 bases not matched to a gene. The length of the CDR3 is 14 residues. In DNA form, the CDR3 reads TGTGCCAGCAGTCTAGGGACAGGGAACTACGAGCAGTACTTC. Protein sequence: CASSLGTGNYEQYF.

The genes are TRBV6-5 and TRBJ1-2, with 8 positions matching TRBD1. The CDR3 totals 14 residues. Trimming took 2 bases from V and 6 from J; bases not matched to a gene: 5. Germline V gives CDR1 MNHEY, CDR2 SVGAGI. The CDR3 region has the DNA TGTGCCAGCAGTTACCCGGACAGGGTCCATGGCTACACCTTC. It is translated as CASSYPDRVHGYTF.

The V gene is TRBV20-1, the J gene TRBJ2-5, with 10 nucleotides matching TRBD2. This CDR3 region has 15 residues. Germline values: CDR1 DFQATT, CDR2 SNEGSKA (reference sequence). V gave up 5 bases and J gave up 4 bases; unmatched junction bases: 10. This CDR3 is CSAAPSSGRGETQYF. The CDR3 DNA reads TGCAGTGCTGCCCCCTCTAGCGGGAGAGGAGAGACCCAGTACTTC.

This clonotype appeared many times. J is TRBJ1-1 and V is TRBV12-3 or TRBV12-4; no firm D call. V lost 6 bases and J 1 base, leaving 15 bases between the germline ends. This CDR3 comprises 15 residues. The CDR3 here is CASSPRATKNTEAFF. Written as DNA, the CDR3 is TGTGCCAGCAGCCCTCGGGCGACTAAGAACACTGAAGCTTTCTTT.

This clonotype came up many times. The chain carries TRBV6-2 or TRBV6-3 and TRBJ2-7; D gene ambiguous. Germline assignment: CDR1 MNHEY and CDR2 SVGEGT. With 2 bases removed from V and 3 bases from J, the gap between germline ends came to 8 bases. The CDR3 length is 13 residues. In nucleotides, the CDR3 is TGTGCCAGCAGTTACACACGAGGCTACGAGCAGTACTTC. Translation: CASSYTRGYEQYF.

V usage is TRBV4-2 and J usage is TRBJ2-5; D may be TRBD2 (6 bases). The CDR3 sequence is 19 residues long. From germline, CDR1 is LGHNA and CDR2 YNFKEQ. The V end was cut by 0 bases, the J end by 3 bases, with 23 bases between. As DNA, the CDR3 is TGTGCCAGCAGCCAAGATCGGAGGGCCAGCGGCCCCCCGGAAGAGACCCAGTACTTC. Its protein product is CASSQDRRASGPPEETQYF.

The sample holds a few counts of this clonotype. V usage is TRBV2 and J usage is TRBJ2-2; the D gene is possibly TRBD1 (6 bases). The CDR3 totals 15 residues. The germline gives CDR1 SNHLY, CDR2 FYNNEI. V lost 4 bases and J 2 bases, leaving 11 bases between the germline ends. The CDR3 here is CASSGGTSNTGELFF. As DNA, the CDR3 is TGTGCCAGCAGTGGAGGGACATCAAACACCGGGGAGCTGTTTTTT.

This clonotype was seen only a few times. A junction boundary mismatches the germline segment, possibly from a read error. The chain combines TRBV29-1 with TRBJ1-2; the D gene is possibly TRBD1 (5 bases). Germline V CDR1 and CDR2: SQVTM, ANQGSEA. The CDR3 is made up of 14 amino acids. The CDR3 here is CSVEEGVRVHGYTF. The CDR3 bases are TGCAGCGTTGAAGAGGGTGTCAGGGTACATGGTTACACCTTC.

This clonotype has just a few counts. The V call is TRBV18, the J call TRBJ1-1; the match to TRBD1 covers 10 bases. This CDR3 contains 17 residues. CDR1 KGHSH and CDR2 LQKENI come from the germline V gene. Germline trimming cut 2 bases from V and 4 bases from J; bases unmatched to any gene: 10. The DNA of the CDR3 is TGTGCCAGCTCACCAGCCGGGACAGGGGTTAGGAGCACTGAAGCTTTCTTT. This gives the protein CASSPAGTGVRSTEAFF.

This clonotype was picked up many times. The chain carries TRBV12-3 or TRBV12-4 and TRBJ1-1; D remains unclear. The ends were cut back, 5 bases at V and 1 base at J, with 11 bases in the middle. The CDR3 covers 14 residues. CDR3 sequence: CASSTSLGNTEAFF. CDR3 nucleotide sequence: TGTGCCAGCAGTACGTCCTTGGGGAACACTGAAGCTTTCTTT.

The chain's CDR3 is CASSRQGSANTGELFF. CDR3 nucleotides: TGTGCCAGCTCCCGACAGGGGTCCGCGAACACCGGGGAGCTGTTTTTT. V usage is TRBV18 and J usage is TRBJ2-2; 8 bases align to TRBD1. This CDR3 region has 16 residues. With 6 bases clipped from V and 0 bases from J, the junction kept 6 bases outside the gene matches. CDR1 is KGHSH and CDR2 is LQKENI in the germline V gene.

The sample holds many counts of this clonotype. This chain connects TRBV6-5 to TRBJ1-1; a weak D match, TRBD1 (6 bases). This CDR3 spans 16 amino acids. CDR1 MNHEY and CDR2 SVGAGI come from the germline V gene. Trimming shortened V by 3 bases and J by 2 bases, and 16 bases separated the two germline ends. CDR3 in DNA: TGTGCCAGCAGTTATTTGTGGGGGCGTACTAACACTGAAGCTTTCTTT. This sequence encodes CASSYLWGRTNTEAFF.

This clonotype was detected once. The rearrangement joins TRBV12-3 or TRBV12-4 to TRBJ2-7; D unresolved. V was shortened by 11 bases and J by 6 bases, with 11 bases between the two germline ends. The CDR3 covers 10 residues. The CDR3 here is CAVGGFEQYF. The CDR3 DNA reads TGTGCCGTCGGCGGTTTCGAGCAGTACTTC.

The chain is built from TRBV18 and TRBJ1-2; D is ambiguous. The germline V and J ends were trimmed by 1 base and 6 bases, with 12 bases remaining between them. This CDR3 is built from 14 residues. Germline values: CDR1 KGHSH, CDR2 LQKENI. The CDR3 sequence: CASSPLLQPDGYTF. The CDR3 bases are TGTGCCAGCTCACCACTCCTCCAGCCTGATGGCTACACCTTC.

This clonotype occurred a few times. The rearrangement uses TRBV19 and TRBJ1-2; D might be TRBD1 (5 bases). The CDR3 contains 16 residues. Trimming removed 1 base from V and 4 bases from J, with 16 bases in between. The V gene's germline CDR1 is LNHDA and CDR2 SQIVND (reference sequence). The CDR3 protein is CASSIVVGRDPYGYTF. Here the CDR3 DNA reads TGTGCCAGTAGTATAGTAGTAGGCAGGGACCCCTATGGCTACACCTTC.

This clonotype was detected many times. The chain recombines TRBV7-2 with TRBJ1-6, with 9 bases matching TRBD1. Trimming took 5 bases from V and 7 from J; bases not matched to a gene: 12. CDR3 length: 17 amino acids. Looked up from germline, CDR1 is SGHTA and CDR2 is FQGNSA. The CDR3 loop reads CASSGRQGGPRNSPLHF. In DNA form, the CDR3 reads TGTGCCAGCAGCGGTCGACAGGGGGGACCTAGAAATTCACCCCTCCACTTT.

This clonotype has a count of ten or more. The chain carries TRBV7-8 and TRBJ2-6; no reliable D call. The CDR3 totals 14 residues. Germline V gene sequence: CDR1 SGHVS, CDR2 FQNEAQ. Trimming removed 2 bases from V and 4 bases from J, with 6 bases in between. In nucleotides, the CDR3 is TGTGCCAGCAGCTTAAATGCCGGGGCCAACGTCCTGACTTTC. This gives the protein CASSLNAGANVLTF.

This clonotype was seen a few times. Without the conserved terminal phenylalanine or tryptophan, this CDR3 likely stems from a read error. The V and J genes are TRBV5-1 and TRBJ1-1; 7 nucleotides match TRBD1. The CDR3 totals 12 residues. Germline V gene data show CDR1 as SGHRS and CDR2 as YFSETQ. Germline trimming cut 4 bases from V and 7 bases from J; bases unmatched to any gene: 4. The CDR3 protein is CASSPQGDEAFL. CDR3 bases: TGCGCCAGCAGCCCCCAGGGGGATGAAGCTTTCCTT.

This clonotype was found a few times. This chain connects TRBV29-1 to TRBJ1-1; D unresolved. Trimming pared 2 bases from V and 1 base from J, leaving 8 bases between. CDR3 length: 13 amino acids. CDR1 SQVTM and CDR2 ANQGSEA come from the germline V gene. In DNA, the CDR3 is TGCAGCGTTGAATCAGCAAAGAACACTGAAGCTTTCTTT. This translates into CSVESAKNTEAFF.